This T cell receptor beta chain was captured by sequencing in a study of Ad26.COV2.S vaccination and SARS-CoV-2 variants (dated by TCRdb to the early 2020s). For the wider study: Vaccine-arm donors came from COV1001, a multicentre, randomized, double-blind, placebo-controlled phase I-IIa trial of Ad26.COV2.S in healthy adults. Throughout the experiments and outcome assessment, investigators stayed blinded to trial group allocation. The TCR-sequenced set comprised approximately 30 samples: about 19 Ad26.COV2.S vaccine recipients, 5 placebo recipients and 8 SARS-CoV-2 convalescent individuals. The specificity and breadth of SARS-CoV-2-reactive T cell receptors after Ad26.COV2.S vaccination were assessed by TCRbeta repertoire sequencing. Ad26.COV2.S was given intramuscularly at 5x10^10 or 1x10^11 viral particles, as a single shot or as two shots 56 days apart. Participants in the trial were split at random into five groups of five each, receiving low-dose or high-dose Ad26.COV2.S once or twice, or else placebo on both occasions.

According to the study, the label for this sample's treatment or condition signals: around 19 received Ad26.COV2.S at low or high dose, single or two shots; roughly 5 received placebo; per-sample allocation not given. For vaccine and placebo recipients, the sequenced repertoires came from samples collected on day 63 after the first injection. In Cohort 1b, roughly 25 adults aged 18-55 years were enrolled at a single site in Boston, USA, between 29 July and 7 August 2020. Ad26.COV2.S consisted of a replication-incompetent adenovirus type 26 vector by which a prefusion-stabilized SARS-CoV-2 spike protein from the original Wuhan strain was expressed. Of note for this clone: The antigen it binds to is not known. It has no much larger one-base neighbor in the sample; base qualities were not kept.

TCRbeta CDR3 regions were sequenced with the immunoSEQ Assay. After extraction, genomic DNA underwent amplification by bias-controlled multiplex PCR, followed by high-throughput sequencing. The source study handled its data this way. To quantify the absolute abundance of every unique TCRbeta CDR3 region, sequences were collapsed and filtered. T cell fraction was estimated by normalizing TCRbeta template counts to usable DNA, which was measured by amplifying reference genes present in all nucleated cells. Repertoire TCRs were annotated as SARS-CoV-2-specific when V gene, CDR3 amino acid sequence and J gene were exactly matched to a known reactive TCR set. The reference SARS-CoV-2 TCR set came from MIRA and was filtered for enrichment in COVID-19-positive ImmuneCODE repertoires, removing public or cross-reactive TCRs. Using the MIRA antigens, annotated TCRs were further analysed by specific ORF or by position within an ORF. Depth was the summed frequency of annotated unique rearrangements, while breadth was defined as annotated unique rearrangements over total unique productive rearrangements. Two-sided Wilcoxon rank-sum tests were used to compare TCR breadth between groups. TCRdb limited this immuneACCESS table to in-frame rearrangements with V and J called. A share of clones is missing; checked studies link under half to unresolved V genes, and the rest is unexplained. That table gives V, J and clone size, and the DNA gave D and trimming. The sample profile shows approximately 410,000 clones; roughly 90% of them were found once. Less than 4.5% of the sample is held by the ten biggest clonotypes.

The CDR3 covers 15 residues, taking in both the cysteine and the phenylalanine. Kept here is only the CDR3 DNA, which spans 45 bases and is read in frame from base 1. A distance of 11 bases separates the germline ends of V and J, which lose 1 base and 2 bases respectively. As encoded in the germline V gene (reference sequence), CDR1 is LNHDA while CDR2 is SQIVND. On the study overall, not on this receptor specifically: Higher spike-specific TCR breadth was observed in Ad26.COV2.S recipients than in placebo recipients (P = 0.0014). After vaccination, spike-specific CD8+ and CD4+ T cell responses were reported to show substantial breadth. The authors noted that the TCR breadth and depth analyses may have underestimated total T cell responses. The study was not powered for comparison of responses between vaccine doses or regimens. Vaccine and placebo recipients had comparable non-spike TCR breadth, which fits with the vaccine containing only spike.

The material was peripheral blood, obtained in a trial of Ad26.COV2.S vaccine versus placebo. The rearrangement combines TRBV19 with TRBJ1-1; TRBD1 is a possible D gene, resting on 6 matching bases. The receptor was isolated from a person aged 18-65 years who received the Ad26.COV2.S COVID-19 vaccine or a placebo. The encoded CDR3 is CASSIGAGENTEAFF. The bases read TGTGCCAGTAGTATAGGCGCAGGGGAAAACACTGAAGCTTTCTTT.